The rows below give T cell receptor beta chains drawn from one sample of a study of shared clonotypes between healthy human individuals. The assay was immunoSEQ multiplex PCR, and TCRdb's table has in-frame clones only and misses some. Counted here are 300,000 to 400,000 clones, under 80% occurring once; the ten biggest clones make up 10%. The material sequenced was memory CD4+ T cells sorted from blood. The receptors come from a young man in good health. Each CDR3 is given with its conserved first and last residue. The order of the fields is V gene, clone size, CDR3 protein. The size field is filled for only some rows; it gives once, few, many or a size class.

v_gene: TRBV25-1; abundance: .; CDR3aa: CASTGVNEQFF
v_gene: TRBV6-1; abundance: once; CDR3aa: CAILADPPLYEQYF
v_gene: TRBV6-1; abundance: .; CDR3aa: CASSEEAGSLETQYF
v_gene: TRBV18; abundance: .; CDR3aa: CASSPSGGAEQYF
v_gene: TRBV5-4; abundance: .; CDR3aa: CASSPRTSGIGEQFF
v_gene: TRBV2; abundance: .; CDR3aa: CASISDEGTHGYTF
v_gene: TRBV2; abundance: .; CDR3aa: CASSKTGIDTDTQYF
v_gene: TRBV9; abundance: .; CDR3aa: CASSEDTGGTEAFF
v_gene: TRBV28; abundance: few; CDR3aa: CASSPSYRANYGYTF
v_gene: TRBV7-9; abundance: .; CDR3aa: CASSLGGTSGQRTDTQYF
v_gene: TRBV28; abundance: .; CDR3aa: CASSSGTSYEQYF
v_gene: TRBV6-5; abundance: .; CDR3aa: CASSPGDNNEQFF
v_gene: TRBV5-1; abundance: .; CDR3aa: CASRQELSSYNEQFF
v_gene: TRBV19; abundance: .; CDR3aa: CASTIRSVGELFF
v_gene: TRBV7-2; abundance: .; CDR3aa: CASSTGQKTRYGYTF
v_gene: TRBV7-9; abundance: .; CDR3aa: CASSMTGGDEQFF
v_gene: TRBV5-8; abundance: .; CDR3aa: CASTLGLRYEQYF
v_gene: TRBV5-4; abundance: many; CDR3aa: CASRGTSGSDTQYF
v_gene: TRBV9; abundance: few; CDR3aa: CASNPGGVNTGELFF
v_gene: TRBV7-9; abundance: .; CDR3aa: CASSLEGQGSVEQYF
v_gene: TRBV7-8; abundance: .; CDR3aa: CASSGGTGGSGANVLTF
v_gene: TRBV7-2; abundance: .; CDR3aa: CASSLFSRYEQYF
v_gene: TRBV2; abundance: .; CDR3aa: CASGGQKQETQYF
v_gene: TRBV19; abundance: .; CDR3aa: CASSMSQRLGAQEVTQYF
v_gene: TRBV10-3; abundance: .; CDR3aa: CAITEIQGANVGNTIYF
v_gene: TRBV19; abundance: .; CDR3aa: CASSMASRRVEFF
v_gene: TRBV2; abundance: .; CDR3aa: CASRGRARLGNEQFF
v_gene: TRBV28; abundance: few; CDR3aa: CASSLSRGLREQYF
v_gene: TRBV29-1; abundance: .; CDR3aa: CSVVQNTEAFF
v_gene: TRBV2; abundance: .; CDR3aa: CASSTQGPHSGNTIYF
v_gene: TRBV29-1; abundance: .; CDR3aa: CSAAPTGNEQFF
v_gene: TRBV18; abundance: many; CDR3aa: CASSPEVRGRNTEAFF
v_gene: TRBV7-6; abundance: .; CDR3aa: CASSQQQGPMNTEAFF
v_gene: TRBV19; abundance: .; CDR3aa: CASRRYGTSTDTQYF
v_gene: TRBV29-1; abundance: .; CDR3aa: CSVENQETQYF
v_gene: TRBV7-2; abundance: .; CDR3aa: CASSQRTGDYNEQFF
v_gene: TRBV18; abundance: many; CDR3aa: CASSPGGIYNNEQFF
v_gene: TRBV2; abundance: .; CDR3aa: CASSATGFSHEQYF
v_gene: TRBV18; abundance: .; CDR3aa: CASSPSRVDGGTEAFF
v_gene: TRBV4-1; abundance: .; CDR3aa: CASSQVGGPGSCFF
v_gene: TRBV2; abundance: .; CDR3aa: CASSADRFNSPLHF
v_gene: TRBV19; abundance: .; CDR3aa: CASTRSLGQGSQPQHF
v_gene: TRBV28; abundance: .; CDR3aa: CASRVNRDYGYTF
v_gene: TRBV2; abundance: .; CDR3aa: CASSELRDTGELFF
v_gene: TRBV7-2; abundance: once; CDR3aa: CASSLQLAGSVAQYF
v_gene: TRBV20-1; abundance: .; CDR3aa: CSATTSAKQYF
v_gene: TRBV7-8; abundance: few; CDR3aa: CASSLTAGYTGELFF
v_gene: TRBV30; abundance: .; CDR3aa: CAWGGYEQYF